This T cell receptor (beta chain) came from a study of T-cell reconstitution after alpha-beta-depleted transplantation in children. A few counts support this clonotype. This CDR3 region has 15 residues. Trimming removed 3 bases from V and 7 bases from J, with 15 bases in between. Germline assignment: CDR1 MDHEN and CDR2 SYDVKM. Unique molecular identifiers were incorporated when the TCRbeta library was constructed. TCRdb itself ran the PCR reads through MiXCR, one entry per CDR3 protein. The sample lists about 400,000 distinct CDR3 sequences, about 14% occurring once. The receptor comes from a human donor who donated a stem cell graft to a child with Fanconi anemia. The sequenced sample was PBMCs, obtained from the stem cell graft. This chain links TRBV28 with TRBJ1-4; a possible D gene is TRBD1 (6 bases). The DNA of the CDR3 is TGTGCCAGCAGTTTTGCGGGGGGCTGGGGTGAAAAACTGTTTTTT. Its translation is CASSFAGGWGEKLFF.